The clone carrying this TCR beta chain has just one count. The sample belongs to a study of OX40 agonist ivuxolimab in advanced cancers. Method: immunoSEQ multiplex PCR; TCRdb's copy keeps in-frame clones and lacks some. The data hold 60,000 to 70,000 clones, with around 86% observed a single time. The CDR3 loop spans 15 amino acids. Germline V gene data show CDR1 as SGHNT and CDR2 as YYREEE (reference sequence). The junction had 1 base not matched to a gene; V was cut back by 0 bases and J by 5 bases. This specimen consisted of CD4+ or CD8+ T cells sorted from blood, obtained in a trial of the OX40 agonist ivuxolimab. The rearrangement links TRBV5-4 to TRBJ2-2; 10 bases agree with TRBD1. The receptor's source is an adult with an advanced solid tumor such as melanoma, head and neck, liver or kidney cancer. DNA for the CDR3: TGTGCCAGCAGCTTGGGACAGGGGGCAACCGGGGAGCTGTTTTTT. Protein product: CASSLGQGATGELFF.